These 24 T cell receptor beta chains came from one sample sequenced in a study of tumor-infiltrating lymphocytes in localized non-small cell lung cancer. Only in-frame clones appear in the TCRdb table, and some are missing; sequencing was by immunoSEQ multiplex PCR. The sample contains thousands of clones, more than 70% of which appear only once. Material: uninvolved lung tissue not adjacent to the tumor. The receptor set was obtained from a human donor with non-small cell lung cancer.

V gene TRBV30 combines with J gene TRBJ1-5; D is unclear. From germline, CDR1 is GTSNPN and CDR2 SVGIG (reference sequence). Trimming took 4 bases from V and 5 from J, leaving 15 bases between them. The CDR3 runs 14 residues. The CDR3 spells CAWNPRQNDQPQHF. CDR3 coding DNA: TGTGCCTGGAACCCTCGGCAGAACGATCAGCCCCAGCATTTT.

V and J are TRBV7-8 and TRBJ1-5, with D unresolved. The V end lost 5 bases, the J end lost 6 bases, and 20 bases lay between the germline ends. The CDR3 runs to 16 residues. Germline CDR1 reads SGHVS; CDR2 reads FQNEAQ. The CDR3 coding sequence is TGTGCCAGCAGCCCTGGGCCCGGGTTACTCACTCAGCCCCAGCATTTT. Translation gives CASSPGPGLLTQPQHF.

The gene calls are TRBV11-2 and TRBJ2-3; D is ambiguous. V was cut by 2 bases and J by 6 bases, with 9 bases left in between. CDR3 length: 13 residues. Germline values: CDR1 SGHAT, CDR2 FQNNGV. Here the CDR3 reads CASSLSYGDTQYF. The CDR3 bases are TGTGCCAGCAGCTTAAGTTACGGGGATACGCAGTATTTT.

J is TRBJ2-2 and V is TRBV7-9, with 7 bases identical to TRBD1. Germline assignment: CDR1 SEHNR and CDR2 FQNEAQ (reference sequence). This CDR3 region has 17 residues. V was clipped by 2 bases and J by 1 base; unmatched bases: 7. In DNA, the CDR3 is TGTGCCAGCAGCTTAATCCAGACAGGGATGAACACCGGGGAGCTGTTTTTT. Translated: CASSLIQTGMNTGELFF.

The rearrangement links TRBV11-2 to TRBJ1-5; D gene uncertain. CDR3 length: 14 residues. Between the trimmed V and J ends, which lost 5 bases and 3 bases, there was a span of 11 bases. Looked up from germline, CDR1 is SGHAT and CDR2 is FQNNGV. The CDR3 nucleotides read TGTGCCAGCAGCCAAGGGTTGAACAATCAGCCCCAGCATTTT. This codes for CASSQGLNNQPQHF.

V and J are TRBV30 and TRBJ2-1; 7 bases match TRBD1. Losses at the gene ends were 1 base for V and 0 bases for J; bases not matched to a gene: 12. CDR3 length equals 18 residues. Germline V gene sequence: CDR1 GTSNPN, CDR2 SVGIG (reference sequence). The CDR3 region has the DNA TGTGCCTGGAGTGAAAGGCCTTGGGACAGCCGCTCCTACAATGAGCAGTTCTTC. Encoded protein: CAWSERPWDSRSYNEQFF.

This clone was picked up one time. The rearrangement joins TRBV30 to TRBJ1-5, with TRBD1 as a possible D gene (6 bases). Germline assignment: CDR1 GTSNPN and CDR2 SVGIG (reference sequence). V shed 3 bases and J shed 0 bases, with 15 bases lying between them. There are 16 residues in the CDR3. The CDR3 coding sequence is TGTGCCTGGAGCAGGACAGTTCCCTATAGCAATCAGCCCCAGCATTTT. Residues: CAWSRTVPYSNQPQHF.

The CDR3 loop reads CASSFDYQPQHF. The CDR3 DNA reads TGTGCCAGCAGCTTTGACTATCAGCCCCAGCATTTT. The chain recombines TRBV7-9 with TRBJ1-5; D is undetermined. The ends were cut back, 3 bases at V and 5 bases at J, with 5 bases in the middle. CDR1 SEHNR and CDR2 FQNEAQ come from the germline V gene (reference sequence). This CDR3 is built from 12 residues.

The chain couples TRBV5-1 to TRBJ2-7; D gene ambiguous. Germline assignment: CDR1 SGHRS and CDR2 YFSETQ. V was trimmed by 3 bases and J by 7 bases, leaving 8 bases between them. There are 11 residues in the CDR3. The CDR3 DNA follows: TGCGCCAGCAGCTCTGGCATTGAGCAGTACTTC. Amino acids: CASSSGIEQYF.

The CDR3 DNA reads as TGTGCCACTAGATCGACGACAGGGAAATGGGGGGACACCTTC. This sequence encodes CATRSTTGKWGDTF. The chain carries TRBV19 and TRBJ1-2, with 7 nucleotides matching TRBD1. This CDR3 is built from 14 residues. Trimming took 10 bases from V and 12 from J; bases not matched to a gene: 20. In germline, CDR1 is LNHDA, CDR2 SQIVND (reference sequence).

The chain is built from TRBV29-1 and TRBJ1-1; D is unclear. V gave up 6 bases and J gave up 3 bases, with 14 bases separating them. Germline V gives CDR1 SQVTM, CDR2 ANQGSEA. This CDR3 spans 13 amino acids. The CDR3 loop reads CSVCLSPDTEAFF. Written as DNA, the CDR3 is TGCAGCGTCTGCCTCTCACCGGACACTGAAGCTTTCTTT.

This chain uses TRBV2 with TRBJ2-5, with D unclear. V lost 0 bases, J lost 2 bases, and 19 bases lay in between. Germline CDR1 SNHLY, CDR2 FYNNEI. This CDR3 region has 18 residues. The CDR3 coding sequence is TGTGCCAGCAGTGAAGCGGCTAGTGGGGATTCCATGCAAGAGACCCAGTACTTC. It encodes CASSEAASGDSMQETQYF.

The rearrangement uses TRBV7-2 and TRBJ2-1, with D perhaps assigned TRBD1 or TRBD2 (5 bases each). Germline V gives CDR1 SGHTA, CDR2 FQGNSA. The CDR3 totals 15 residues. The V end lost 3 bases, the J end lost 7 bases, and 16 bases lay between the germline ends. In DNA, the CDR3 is TGTGCCAGCAGCTTTGAATCCGGGACCCCAAATGAGCAGTTCTTC. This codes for CASSFESGTPNEQFF.

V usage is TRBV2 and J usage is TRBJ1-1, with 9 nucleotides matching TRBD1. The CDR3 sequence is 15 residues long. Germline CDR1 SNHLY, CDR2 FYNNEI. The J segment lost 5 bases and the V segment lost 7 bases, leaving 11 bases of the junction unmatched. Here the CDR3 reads CASTLDRGSRTEAFF. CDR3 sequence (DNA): TGTGCCAGCACCCTGGACAGGGGATCGAGGACTGAAGCTTTCTTT. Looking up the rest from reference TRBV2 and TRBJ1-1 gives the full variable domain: EPEVTQTPSHQVTQMGQEVILRCVPISNHLYFYWYRQILGQKVEFLVSFYNNEISEKSEIFDDQFSVERPDGSNFTLKIRSTKLEDSAMYFCASTLDRGSRTEAFFGQGTRLTVV.

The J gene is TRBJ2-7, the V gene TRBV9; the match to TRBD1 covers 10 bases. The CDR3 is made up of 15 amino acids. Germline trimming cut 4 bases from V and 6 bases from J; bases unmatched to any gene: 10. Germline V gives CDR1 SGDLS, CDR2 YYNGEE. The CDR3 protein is CASSPRQGASSEQYF. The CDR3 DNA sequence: TGTGCCAGCAGCCCACGACAGGGGGCGTCGTCCGAGCAGTACTTC.

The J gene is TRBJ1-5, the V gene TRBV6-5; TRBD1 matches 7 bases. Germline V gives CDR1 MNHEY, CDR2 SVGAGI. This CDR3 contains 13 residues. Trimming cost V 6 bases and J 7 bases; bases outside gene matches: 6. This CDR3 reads CASSRDREQPQHF. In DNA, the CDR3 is TGTGCCAGCAGCCGCGACAGGGAACAGCCCCAGCATTTT.

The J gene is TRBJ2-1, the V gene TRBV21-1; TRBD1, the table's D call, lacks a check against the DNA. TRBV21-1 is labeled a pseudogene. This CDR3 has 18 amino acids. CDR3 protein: CASSNLGDRGRPGNEQFF. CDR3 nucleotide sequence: TGTGCCAGCAGCAATCTAGGGGACAGGGGGCGCCCTGGCAATGAGCAGTTCTTC.

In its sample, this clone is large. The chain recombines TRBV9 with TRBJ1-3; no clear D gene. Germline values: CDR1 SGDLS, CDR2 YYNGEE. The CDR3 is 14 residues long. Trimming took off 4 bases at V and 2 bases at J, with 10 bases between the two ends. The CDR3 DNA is TGTGCCAGCAGCCCCCAGCAGGCTGGAAACACCATATATTTT. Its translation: CASSPQQAGNTIYF.

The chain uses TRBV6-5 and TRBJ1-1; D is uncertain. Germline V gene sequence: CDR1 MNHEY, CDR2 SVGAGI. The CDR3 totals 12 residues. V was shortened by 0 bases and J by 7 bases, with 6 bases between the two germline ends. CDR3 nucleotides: TGTGCCAGCAGTTACTCTGGCAGTGAAGCTTTCTTT. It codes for CASSYSGSEAFF.

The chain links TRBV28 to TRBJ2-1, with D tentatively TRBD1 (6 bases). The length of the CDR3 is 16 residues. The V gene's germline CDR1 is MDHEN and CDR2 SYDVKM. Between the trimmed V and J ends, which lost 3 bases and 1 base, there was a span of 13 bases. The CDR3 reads CASSFGTKPSYNEQFF. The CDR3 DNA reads TGTGCCAGCAGTTTCGGGACAAAGCCTTCCTACAATGAGCAGTTCTTC. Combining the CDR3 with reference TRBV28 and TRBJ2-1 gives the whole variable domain DVKVTQSSRYLVKRTGEKVFLECVQDMDHENMFWYRQDPGLGLRLIYFSYDVKMKEKGDIPEGYSVSREKKERFSLILESASTNQTSMYLCASSFGTKPSYNEQFFGPGTRLTVL.

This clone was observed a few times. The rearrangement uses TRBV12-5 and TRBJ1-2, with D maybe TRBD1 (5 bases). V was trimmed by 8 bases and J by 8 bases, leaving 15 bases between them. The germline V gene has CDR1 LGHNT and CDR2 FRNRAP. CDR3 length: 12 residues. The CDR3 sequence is CASSSGAWGYTF. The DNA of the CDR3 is TGTGCTAGTAGCTCCGGGGCGTGGGGCTACACCTTC.

CDR3 protein: CASSSQLKAFF. In nucleotides, the CDR3 is TGTGCCAGCAGTTCCCAGTTGAAAGCTTTCTTT. This chain links TRBV6-6 with TRBJ1-1; D not certain. This CDR3 has 11 amino acids. With 4 bases removed from V and 9 bases from J, the gap between germline ends came to 9 bases. Germline-derived CDR1 and CDR2 are MNHNY and SVGAGI (reference sequence).

In nucleotides, the CDR3 is TGCAGTGCTAGAGGGGGCAGGGCTGAGTACTTC. It codes for CSARGGRAEYF. The gene calls are TRBV20-1 and TRBJ2-7, with D possibly TRBD1 on 5 matching bases. With 1 base removed from V and 11 bases from J, the gap between germline ends came to 12 bases. The V gene's germline CDR1 is DFQATT and CDR2 SNEGSKA (reference sequence). The CDR3 totals 11 residues.

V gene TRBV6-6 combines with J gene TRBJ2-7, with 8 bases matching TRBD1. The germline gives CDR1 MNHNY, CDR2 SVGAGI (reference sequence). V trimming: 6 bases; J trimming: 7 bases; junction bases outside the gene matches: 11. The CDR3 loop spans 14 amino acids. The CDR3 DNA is TGTGCCAGCAGACTCCTTGGACAGGGACCTGAGCAGTACTTC. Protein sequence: CASRLLGQGPEQYF.